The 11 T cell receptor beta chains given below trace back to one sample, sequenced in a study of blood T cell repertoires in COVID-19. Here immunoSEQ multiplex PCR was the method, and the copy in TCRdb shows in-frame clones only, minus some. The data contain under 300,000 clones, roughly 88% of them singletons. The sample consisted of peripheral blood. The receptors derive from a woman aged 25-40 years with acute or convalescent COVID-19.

The chain's CDR3 is CASSYLGGGSYEQYF. CDR3 coding DNA: TGTGCCAGCAGTTACTTGGGCGGGGGCTCCTACGAGCAGTACTTC. V and J are TRBV6-6 and TRBJ2-7, with 7 positions matching TRBD2. The germline V gene encodes CDR1 MNHNY and CDR2 SVGAGI (reference sequence). Trimming cost V 1 base and J 0 bases; bases outside gene matches: 3. CDR3 size: 15 residues.

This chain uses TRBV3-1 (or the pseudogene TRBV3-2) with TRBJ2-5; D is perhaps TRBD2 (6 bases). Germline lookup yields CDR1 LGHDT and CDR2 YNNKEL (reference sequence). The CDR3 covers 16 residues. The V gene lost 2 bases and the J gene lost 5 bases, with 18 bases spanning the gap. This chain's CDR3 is CASSQPRGRGRETQYF. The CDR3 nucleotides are TGTGCCAGCAGCCAACCGCGAGGGAGAGGGAGGGAGACCCAGTACTTC.

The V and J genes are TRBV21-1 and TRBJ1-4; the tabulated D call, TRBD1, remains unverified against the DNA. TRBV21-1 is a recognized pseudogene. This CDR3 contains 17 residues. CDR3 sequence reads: CASSRSNRDSTNEKLFF. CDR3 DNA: TGTGCCAGCAGCCGCTCTAACCGGGACAGCACTAATGAAAAACTGTTTTTT.

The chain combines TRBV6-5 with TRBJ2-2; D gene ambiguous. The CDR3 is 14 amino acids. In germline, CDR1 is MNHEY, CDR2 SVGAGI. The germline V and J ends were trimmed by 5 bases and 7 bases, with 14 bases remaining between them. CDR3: CASSPNPLHGELFF. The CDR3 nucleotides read TGTGCCAGCAGTCCTAACCCTCTCCACGGGGAGCTGTTTTTT.

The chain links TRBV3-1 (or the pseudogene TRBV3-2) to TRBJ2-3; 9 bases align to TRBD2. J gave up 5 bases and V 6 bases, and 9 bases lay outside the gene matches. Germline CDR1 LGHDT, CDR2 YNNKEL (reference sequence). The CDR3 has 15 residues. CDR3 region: CASRDLAGTLDTQYF. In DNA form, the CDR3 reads TGTGCCAGCAGGGACCTAGCGGGGACTTTAGATACGCAGTATTTT.

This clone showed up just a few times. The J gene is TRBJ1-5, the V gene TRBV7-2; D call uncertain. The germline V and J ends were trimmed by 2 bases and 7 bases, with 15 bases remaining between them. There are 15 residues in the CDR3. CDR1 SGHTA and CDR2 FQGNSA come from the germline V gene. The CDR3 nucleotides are TGTGCCAGCAGCTTATTGGTGGGAGGATGGCAGCCCCAGCATTTT. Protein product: CASSLLVGGWQPQHF.

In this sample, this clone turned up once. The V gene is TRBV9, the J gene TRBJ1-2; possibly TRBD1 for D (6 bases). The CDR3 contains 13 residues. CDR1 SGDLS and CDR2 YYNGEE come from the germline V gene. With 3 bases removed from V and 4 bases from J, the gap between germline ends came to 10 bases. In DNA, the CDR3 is TGTGCCAGCAGCGCCCAGGGGACCTATGGCTACACCTTC. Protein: CASSAQGTYGYTF. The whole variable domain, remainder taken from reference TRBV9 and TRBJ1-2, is DSGVTQTPKHLITATGQRVTLRCSPRSGDLSVYWYQQSLDQGLQFLIQYYNGEERAKGNILERFSAQQFPDLHSELNLSSLELGDSALYFCASSAQGTYGYTFGSGTRLTVV.

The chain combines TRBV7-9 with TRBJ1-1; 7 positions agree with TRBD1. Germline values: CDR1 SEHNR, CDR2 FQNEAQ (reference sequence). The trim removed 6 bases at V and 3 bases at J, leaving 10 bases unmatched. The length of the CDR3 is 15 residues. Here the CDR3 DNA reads TGTGCCAGCAGATCAAACCGGGACAGCTACACTGAAGCTTTCTTT. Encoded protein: CASRSNRDSYTEAFF.

The CDR3 protein is CASSRTSGTSHEQYF. CDR3 nucleotides: TGTGCCAGTAGTCGGACTAGCGGGACGTCCCACGAGCAGTACTTC. J is TRBJ2-7 and V is TRBV19; TRBD2 aligns across 12 bases. This CDR3 has 15 residues. Unmatched junction bases numbered 7, after V lost 5 bases and J lost 5 bases. CDR1 and CDR2 (germline): LNHDA, SQIVND (reference sequence). Full variable domain (missing parts from reference TRBV19 and TRBJ2-7): DGGITQSPKYLFRKEGQNVTLSCEQNLNHDAMYWYRQDPGQGLRLIYYSQIVNDFQKGDIAEGYSVSREKKESFPLTVTSAQKNPTAFYLCASSRTSGTSHEQYFGPGTRLTVT.

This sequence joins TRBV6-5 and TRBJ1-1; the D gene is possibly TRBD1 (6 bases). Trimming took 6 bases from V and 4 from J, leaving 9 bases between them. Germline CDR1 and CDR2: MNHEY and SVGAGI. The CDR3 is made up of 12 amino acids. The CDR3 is CASRTGGTEAFF. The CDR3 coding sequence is TGTGCCAGCAGGACAGGCGGCACTGAAGCTTTCTTT.

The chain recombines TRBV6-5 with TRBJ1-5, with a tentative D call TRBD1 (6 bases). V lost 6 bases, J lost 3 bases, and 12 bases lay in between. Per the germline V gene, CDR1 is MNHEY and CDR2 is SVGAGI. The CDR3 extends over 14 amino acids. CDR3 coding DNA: TGTGCCAGCAGCTTACAGGGTAACAATCAGCCCCAGCATTTT. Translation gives CASSLQGNNQPQHF.